The next 21 T cell receptor beta chains were all read from a single sample in a study of OX40 agonist ivuxolimab in advanced cancers. Produced via immunoSEQ multiplex PCR; TCRdb's table is partial and in-frame only. The table includes fewer than 80,000 clones, about 85% detected once. The input for sequencing was CD4+ or CD8+ T cells sorted from blood, taken in a trial of the OX40 agonist ivuxolimab. The receptors were gathered from an adult with an advanced solid tumor such as melanoma, head and neck, liver or kidney cancer.

The chain has TRBV2 and TRBJ2-7; D remains unclear. CDR3 size: 14 residues. Trimming cost V 4 bases and J 0 bases, with 10 bases left between them. Germline CDR1 is SNHLY and CDR2 is FYNNEI. This CDR3 is CASSGDSSSYEQYF. DNA of the CDR3: TGTGCCAGCAGTGGAGATTCCTCCTCCTACGAGCAGTACTTC.

Concerning this clone: Other DNA sequences from this sample encode an identical CDR3 as well. The chain is built from TRBV5-1 and TRBJ2-5, with 14 bases lining up with TRBD2. Germline loops: CDR1 SGHRS, CDR2 YFSETQ. Trimming cost V 0 bases and J 2 bases; bases outside gene matches: 0. The CDR3 extends over 16 amino acids. Here the CDR3 DNA reads TGCGCCAGCAGCTTGGGACTAGCGGGAGGGCAAGAGACCCAGTACTTC. Amino acid sequence: CASSLGLAGGQETQYF.

The chain couples TRBV11-3 to TRBJ2-1, with D possibly being TRBD2 (6 bases). V was trimmed by 5 bases and J by 0 bases, leaving 14 bases between them. The CDR3 has 16 amino acids. CDR1 and CDR2 (germline): SGHNT, YENEEA. The CDR3 region is CASSKIADTSYNEQFF. CDR3 bases: TGTGCCAGCAGCAAAATAGCGGATACCTCCTACAATGAGCAGTTCTTC.

V and J are TRBV18 and TRBJ2-6; D gene uncertain. Trimming took off 1 base at V and 4 bases at J, with 8 bases between the two ends. Germline assignment: CDR1 KGHSH and CDR2 LQKENI. This CDR3 region has 15 residues. This CDR3 is CASSPRGSGANVLTF. CDR3 nucleotide sequence: TGTGCCAGCTCACCACGGGGATCGGGGGCCAACGTCCTGACTTTC.

The V call is TRBV5-6, the J call TRBJ1-1; D remains ambiguous. The CDR3 has 14 amino acids. Germline V gene data show CDR1 as SGHDT and CDR2 as YYEEEE. V dropped 0 bases and J dropped 1 base, with 7 bases sitting between them. This CDR3 reads CASSLVQRNTEAFF. For the CDR3, the DNA is TGTGCCAGCAGCTTGGTCCAGCGGAACACTGAAGCTTTCTTT.

The rearrangement joins TRBV5-1 to TRBJ2-3, with D possibly TRBD1 on 5 matching bases. Trimming removed 0 bases at V and 8 bases at J, with 7 bases between. This CDR3 region has 12 residues. In germline, CDR1 is SGHRS, CDR2 YFSETQ. DNA of the CDR3: TGCGCCAGCAGCTTGGGGGGCGGTACGCAGTATTTT. Protein sequence: CASSLGGGTQYF.

The J gene is TRBJ2-1, the V gene TRBV27; no clear D gene. The CDR3 spans 12 residues. With 6 bases removed from V and 12 bases from J, the gap between germline ends came to 15 bases. CDR1 and CDR2 (germline): MNHEY, SMNVEV (reference sequence). The CDR3 sequence is CASSEPRLGQFF. For the CDR3, the DNA is TGTGCCAGCAGCGAGCCCAGATTGGGGCAGTTCTTC.

The V gene is TRBV5-1, the J gene TRBJ2-2, with a weak D call TRBD2 (6 bases). This CDR3 region has 16 residues. Germline-derived CDR1 and CDR2 are SGHRS and YFSETQ. The V end was cut by 4 bases, the J end by 1 base, with 14 bases between. The CDR3 is CASSLLRRVNTGELFF. The CDR3 nucleotides read TGCGCCAGCAGCCTACTCCGGAGGGTGAACACCGGGGAGCTGTTTTTT. The complete variable domain, with remaining parts taken from reference TRBV5-1 and TRBJ2-2, reads KAGVTQTPRYLIKTRGQQVTLSCSPISGHRSVSWYQQTPGQGLQFLFEYFSETQRNKGNFPGRFSGRQFSNSRSEMNVSTLELGDSALYLCASSLLRRVNTGELFFGEGSRLTVL.

V gene TRBV21-1 combines with J gene TRBJ2-3; the D segment call TRBD2 is taken from the table without a DNA check. TRBV21-1 is a listed pseudogene. The CDR3 spans 17 residues. CDR3 DNA sequence: TGTGCCAGCAGCAAAGAAGGTAGCGGGAGCGACACAGATACGCAGTATTTT. Protein sequence: CASSKEGSGSDTDTQYF.

The chain combines TRBV5-4 with TRBJ2-5, with D perhaps TRBD1 (5 bases). The CDR3 is 15 residues long. Trimming stripped 0 bases from V and 2 bases from J, with 11 bases between. Germline CDR1 and CDR2: SGHNT and YYREEE (reference sequence). The DNA of the CDR3 is TGTGCCAGCAGCTTGGAGTTCGCAGGGCAAGAGACCCAGTACTTC. Protein product: CASSLEFAGQETQYF.

This rearrangement joins TRBV2 to TRBJ2-5; D might be TRBD2 (7 bases). The germline V gene has CDR1 SNHLY and CDR2 FYNNEI. CDR3 length: 15 amino acids. Trimming left V 6 bases short and J 6 bases short, with 20 bases between. DNA of the CDR3: TGTGCCAGCAGCATGGAACTTGGGGGGGGCAAGACCCAGTACTTC. Its protein product is CASSMELGGGKTQYF. Full variable domain (outside the CDR3, taken from reference TRBV2 and TRBJ2-5): EPEVTQTPSHQVTQMGQEVILRCVPISNHLYFYWYRQILGQKVEFLVSFYNNEISEKSEIFDDQFSVERPDGSNFTLKIRSTKLEDSAMYFCASSMELGGGKTQYFGPGTRLLVL.

The chain has TRBV27 and TRBJ2-1; D is unresolved. V shed 7 bases and J shed 3 bases, with 10 bases lying between them. CDR3 size: 13 residues. CDR1 is MNHEY and CDR2 is SMNVEV in the germline V gene (reference sequence). CDR3 loop: CASKRDLYNEQFF. The CDR3 region has the DNA TGTGCCAGCAAAAGGGATCTCTACAATGAGCAGTTCTTC.

This sequence joins TRBV2 and TRBJ2-7; no reliable D call. The CDR3 runs 16 residues. The V gene's germline CDR1 is SNHLY and CDR2 FYNNEI. V shed 1 base and J shed 3 bases, with 16 bases lying between them. CDR3 amino acids: CASSEEGPPFNYEQYF. CDR3 DNA sequence: TGTGCCAGCAGTGAAGAGGGCCCCCCGTTCAACTACGAGCAGTACTTC.

There are a few counts of this clone. The rearrangement uses TRBV28 and TRBJ1-5; no definite D call. This CDR3 has 14 residues. CDR1 is MDHEN and CDR2 is SYDVKM in the germline V gene. Trimming pared 11 bases from V and 4 bases from J, leaving 18 bases between. The CDR3 spells CAHSGSIYNQPQHF. The CDR3 bases are TGTGCCCACTCCGGCAGTATCTATAATCAGCCCCAGCATTTT.

V usage is TRBV4-3 and J usage is TRBJ1-4; a possible D gene is TRBD1 (6 bases). CDR1 and CDR2 (germline): LGHNA, YSLEER. The ends were cut back, 5 bases at V and 4 bases at J, with 14 bases in the middle. This CDR3 spans 15 amino acids. CDR3 DNA sequence: TGCGCCAGCAGCTACCTACAGGGAAGTAATGAAAAACTGTTTTTT. Translating gives CASSYLQGSNEKLFF.

V gene TRBV5-1 combines with J gene TRBJ2-1; unclear D gene. V was trimmed by 0 bases and J by 3 bases, leaving 13 bases between them. CDR3 length: 16 residues. CDR1 SGHRS and CDR2 YFSETQ come from the germline V gene. CDR3 coding DNA: TGCGCCAGCAGCTTGGTGGGCAGGCGGAGCTACAATGAGCAGTTCTTC. Its protein product is CASSLVGRRSYNEQFF.

By share of the sample, this clone is medium-sized. The V and J genes are TRBV27 and TRBJ1-1, with TRBD1 identical over 7 bases. CDR1 and CDR2 (germline): MNHEY, SMNVEV (reference sequence). This CDR3 is 15 amino acids long. The V and J ends lost 2 bases and 1 base, in that order; junction bases with no gene match: 4. CDR3 in amino acids: CASSLTGTANTEAFF. CDR3 bases: TGTGCCAGCAGTTTAACCGGGACAGCGAACACTGAAGCTTTCTTT.

The chain links TRBV6-5 to TRBJ2-1; no reliable D call. CDR3 length: 14 amino acids. V dropped 2 bases and J dropped 5 bases, with 10 bases sitting between them. Germline V gives CDR1 MNHEY, CDR2 SVGAGI. Here the CDR3 reads CASSYPTGNNEQFF. In DNA form, the CDR3 reads TGTGCCAGCAGTTACCCGACTGGAAACAATGAGCAGTTCTTC.

The chain combines TRBV4-2 with TRBJ2-5; D remains unclear. This CDR3 is built from 15 residues. Trimming cost V 1 base and J 5 bases, with 14 bases left between them. Germline lookup yields CDR1 LGHNA and CDR2 YNFKEQ. CDR3 DNA sequence: TGTGCCAGCAGCCAAGCCTCCCGGGTGGGGGAGACCCAGTACTTC. Its protein product is CASSQASRVGETQYF.

This clone was observed once. The V call is TRBV27, the J call TRBJ2-7; D unresolved. V lost 0 bases to trimming and J lost 3 bases, with 9 bases between them. The germline CDR1 and CDR2 sequences are MNHEY and SMNVEV (reference sequence). The CDR3 length is 14 residues. The CDR3 nucleotides read TGTGCCAGCAGTTTATCAAATCCGAACTACGAGCAGTACTTC. This sequence encodes CASSLSNPNYEQYF.

The table lists this clone with a count of one. The chain couples TRBV6-5 to TRBJ2-3, with TRBD2 matching 8 bases. Germline values: CDR1 MNHEY, CDR2 SVGAGI. The CDR3 has 14 residues. The junction had 7 bases not matched to a gene; V was cut back by 5 bases and J by 6 bases. In DNA, the CDR3 is TGTGCCAGCAGTCCACCGGGCGGGAGGGATACGCAGTATTTT. The encoded protein is CASSPPGGRDTQYF.